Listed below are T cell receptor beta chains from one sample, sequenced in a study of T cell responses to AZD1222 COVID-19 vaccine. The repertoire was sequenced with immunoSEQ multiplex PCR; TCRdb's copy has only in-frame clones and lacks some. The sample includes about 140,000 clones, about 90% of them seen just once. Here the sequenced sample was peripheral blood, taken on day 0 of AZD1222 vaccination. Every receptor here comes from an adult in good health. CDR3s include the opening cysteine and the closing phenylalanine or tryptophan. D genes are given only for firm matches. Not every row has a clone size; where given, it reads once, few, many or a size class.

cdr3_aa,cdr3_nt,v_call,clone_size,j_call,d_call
CASSPPTGLSNEQFF,TGTGCCAGCAGTCCACCGACTGGGTTAAGCAATGAGCAGTTCTTC,TRBV28,few,TRBJ2-1,-
CAWSRYKDTEAFF,TGTGCCTGGAGTAGATACAAGGACACTGAAGCTTTCTTT,TRBV30,-,TRBJ1-1,-
CASSGDRDINYGYTF,TGCGCCAGCAGCGGAGACAGGGATATTAACTATGGCTACACCTTC,TRBV5-1,-,TRBJ1-2,TRBD1
CASSQELTSGLYNEQFF,TGTGCCAGCAGCCAAGAGCTAACTAGCGGGCTCTACAATGAGCAGTTCTTC,TRBV3-1/TRBV3-2,-,TRBJ2-1,TRBD2
CASSQGGQQETQYF,TGTGCCAGCAGCCAAGGGGGACAGCAAGAGACCCAGTACTTC,TRBV4-2,-,TRBJ2-5,TRBD1
CASLNPPPSGTNEQFF,TGTGCCAGCTTAAACCCCCCCCCTAGCGGGACCAATGAGCAGTTCTTC,TRBV28,-,TRBJ2-1,TRBD2
CASSYSWEEEKLFF,TGTGCCAGCAGTTACTCTTGGGAGGAGGAAAAACTGTTTTTT,TRBV6-5,-,TRBJ1-4,-
CASSADRDQPQHF,TGTGCCAGCAGCGCTGACAGGGACCAGCCCCAGCATTTT,TRBV7-3,-,TRBJ1-5,TRBD1
CASSPAGVVNSNQPQHF,TGTGCCAGTAGTCCTGCCGGGGTTGTGAACAGCAATCAGCCCCAGCATTTT,TRBV19,-,TRBJ1-5,-
CASSLVAELYGYTF,TGCGCCAGCAGCTTGGTCGCGGAGTTGTATGGCTACACCTTC,TRBV5-1,-,TRBJ1-2,-
CASSQGTGETGELFF,TGTGCCAGCAGCCAAGGGACGGGGGAAACCGGGGAGCTGTTTTTT,TRBV7-2,few,TRBJ2-2,-
CASGRDEETQYF,TGTGCCAGCGGGAGGGATGAAGAGACCCAGTACTTC,TRBV9,-,TRBJ2-5,TRBD2
CSASGDWNTEAFF,TGCAGTGCTAGTGGTGACTGGAACACTGAAGCTTTCTTT,TRBV20-1,-,TRBJ1-1,-
CASSQGTNQPQHF,TGTGCCAGCAGCCAAGGGACCAATCAGCCCCAGCATTTT,TRBV3-1/TRBV3-2,-,TRBJ1-5,-
CASNRAADTQYF,TGTGCCAGCAATAGGGCGGCAGATACGCAGTATTTT,TRBV2,-,TRBJ2-3,-
CASSHQGARDEKLFF,TGCGCCAGCAGCCATCAGGGGGCGCGTGATGAAAAACTGTTTTTT,TRBV5-1,-,TRBJ1-4,TRBD1
CSARHGYEQYF,TGCAGCGCTCGGCACGGCTACGAGCAGTACTTC,TRBV29-1,-,TRBJ2-7,-
CASSSSPPKFPGELFF,TGCGCCAGCAGCTCCTCCCCCCCCAAATTCCCCGGGGAGCTGTTTTTT,TRBV4-1,-,TRBJ2-2,-
CASSQQGGANYGYTF,TGTGCCAGCAGCCAACAGGGGGGAGCTAACTATGGCTACACCTTC,TRBV6-5,-,TRBJ1-2,TRBD1
CATSAGTASYNEQFF,TGTGCCACCAGCGCCGGGACAGCCTCCTACAATGAGCAGTTCTTC,TRBV24-1,-,TRBJ2-1,TRBD1
CASSARSGLDTQYF,TGTGCCAGCAGCGCCCGTAGCGGGCTGGATACGCAGTATTTT,TRBV9,-,TRBJ2-3,TRBD2
CAWRATGGLGKNIQYF,TGTGCCTGGAGGGCTACGGGGGGGCTGGGCAAAAACATTCAGTACTTC,TRBV30,-,TRBJ2-4,TRBD2
CASSLDGPAGNEQFF,TGTGCCAGCAGCTTAGATGGCCCAGCCGGGAATGAGCAGTTCTTC,TRBV11-3,-,TRBJ2-1,-
CASSLSPRSPSYEQYF,TGTGCCAGCAGCTTATCCCCCAGGAGCCCCTCCTACGAGCAGTACTTC,TRBV7-9,-,TRBJ2-7,-
CASSSLYGYTF,TGCGCCAGCAGCTCCCTCTATGGCTACACCTTC,TRBV4-1,-,TRBJ1-2,-
CASREQGFTEAFF,TGTGCCAGCAGAGAGCAGGGTTTTACTGAAGCTTTCTTT,TRBV2,-,TRBJ1-1,-
CASSPPWYGYTF,TGTGCCAGCAGTCCACCCTGGTATGGCTACACCTTC,TRBV28,-,TRBJ1-2,-
CASSSQARGERNTEAFF,TGTGCCAGCAGTTCCCAGGCGAGGGGTGAGAGGAACACTGAAGCTTTCTTT,TRBV27,-,TRBJ1-1,-
CASSLSAGEWETQYF,TGTGCCAGCAGTTTATCAGCGGGAGAGTGGGAGACCCAGTACTTC,TRBV27,once,TRBJ2-5,TRBD2
CASSLRGLRGDTDTQYF,TGTGCCAGCAGCCTCAGGGGTCTCAGGGGGGACACAGATACGCAGTATTTT,TRBV11-3,-,TRBJ2-3,-
CASSQEGTGSDTQYF,TGCGCCAGCAGCCAAGAAGGGACAGGCTCAGATACGCAGTATTTT,TRBV4-3,-,TRBJ2-3,TRBD1
CASSLATGGSYGYTF,TGCGCCAGCAGCTTGGCGACAGGGGGCAGCTATGGCTACACCTTC,TRBV5-1,once,TRBJ1-2,TRBD1
CASNHPGYNYEQYF,TGTGCCAGCAATCACCCGGGATATAATTACGAGCAGTACTTC,TRBV7-2,-,TRBJ2-7,-
CASARGLRVGEQFF,TGTGCCAGCGCCCGGGGACTAAGGGTAGGTGAGCAGTTCTTC,TRBV9,few,TRBJ2-1,TRBD2
CASSPGTAYSYEQYF,TGTGCCAGCAGTCCAGGGACAGCCTACTCCTACGAGCAGTACTTC,TRBV2,-,TRBJ2-7,TRBD1
CASSPVNEQFF,TGTGCCAGCAGCCCGGTAAATGAGCAGTTCTTC,TRBV11-2,-,TRBJ2-1,-
CASSLGQEGENTEAFF,TGCGCCAGCAGCCTCGGACAGGAAGGGGAGAACACTGAAGCTTTCTTT,TRBV5-1,-,TRBJ1-1,TRBD1
CASKKHSGANVLTF,TGTGCCAGCAAAAAGCACTCTGGGGCCAACGTCCTGACTTTC,TRBV9,-,TRBJ2-6,-
CASSLTGDTGELFF,TGCGCCAGCAGCTTAACAGGGGACACCGGGGAGCTGTTTTTT,TRBV5-1,-,TRBJ2-2,TRBD1
CASSPPRRTDTQYF,TGTGCCAGCTCACCACCACGCCGAACAGATACGCAGTATTTT,TRBV18,-,TRBJ2-3,-
CASSREYEQYF,TGTGCCAGCTCACGAGAGTACGAGCAGTACTTC,TRBV18,-,TRBJ2-7,-